This T cell receptor (beta chain) was recovered during a study of low-dose radiotherapy and immunotherapy resistance in tumors. Germline V gives CDR1 MDHEN, CDR2 SYDVKM. There are 16 residues in the CDR3. The time point: after trial treatment. Treatment indicated: LDRT plus nivolumab, ipilimumab, low-dose cyclophosphamide and aspirin (RACIN trial). Along with nivolumab and ipilimumab, donors received aspirin, low-dose cyclophosphamide and low-dose radiotherapy. Only a few counts were recorded for this clonotype. The junction and the germline gene differ at one end; a read error may be behind it. With TRAV- and TRBV-specific primers, first-strand cDNA was made, covering the alpha and beta chains. The authors amplified TCRs for 20 PCR cycles with a constant-region primer and a V-primer adapter. TCRdb reanalysed the reads using MiXCR and keeps one entry per CDR3 protein. The sample lists more than 30,000 distinct CDR3 sequences; approximately 49% were seen once.

The sample here was PBMCs, taken after low-dose radiotherapy plus immunotherapy. This chain uses TRBV28 with TRBJ2-5; tentatively, D is TRBD1 (6 bases). This clonotype was obtained from a male donor with gallbladder cancer. CDR3 sequence: CASSRPRGRWEETQYF. The CDR3 DNA reads as TGTGCTAGCAGCCGGCCCAGGGGTCGTTGGGAAGAGACCCAGTACTTC.